This is a list of T cell receptor beta chains from one sample in a study of blood T cell repertoires in COVID-19. Sequenced by immunoSEQ multiplex PCR; TCRdb stores in-frame clones only, minus some. The sample carries about 380,000 clones, more than 75% recorded once. Material for sequencing was PBMCs or T cells enriched from blood (not recorded which). The receptors here all came from a woman aged 18-35 years who had recovered from COVID-19. Both conserved end residues are part of each CDR3. Each record gives: CDR3 length, clone size, J gene, D gene, V gene, CDR3 DNA, CDR3 protein. A D gene is named only where the DNA matches it firmly. Rows give clone size only sometimes, using once, few, many, or a class for an expanded clone.

>14|-|TRBJ2-3|-|TRBV27
TGTGCCAGCAGTTTACTTCGGAGCACAGATACGCAGTATTTT
CASSLLRSTDTQYF
>13|-|TRBJ1-6|-|TRBV11-2
TGTGCCAGCAGCATTAATCCTAATTCACCCCTCCACTTT
CASSINPNSPLHF
>15|few|TRBJ2-2|-|TRBV5-1
TGCGCCAGCAGCTTGATCAGTACGAACACCGGGGAGCTGTTTTTT
CASSLISTNTGELFF
>13|-|TRBJ1-1|TRBD1|TRBV29-1
TGCAGCGGAATGACAGGGGGGAACACTGAAGCTTTCTTT
CSGMTGGNTEAFF
>13|few|TRBJ1-1|-|TRBV2
TGTGCCAGCAGTTCTGAGGGCAACACTGAAGCTTTCTTT
CASSSEGNTEAFF
>15|once|TRBJ2-1|TRBD2|TRBV3-1/TRBV3-2
TGTGCCAGCAGCCAAGAGGCGGGGGATTACAATGAGCAGTTCTTC
CASSQEAGDYNEQFF
>15|-|TRBJ1-1|-|TRBV28
TGTGCCAGCAGTTTGCCGTATTGGGGCAACACTGAAGCTTTCTTT
CASSLPYWGNTEAFF
>16|-|TRBJ2-3|TRBD2|TRBV7-8
TGTGCCAGCAGCCGAGGGGGACTAGCGGGGGCAGATACGCAGTATTTT
CASSRGGLAGADTQYF
>15|-|TRBJ2-3|-|TRBV9
TGTGCCAGCAGCGTCCTCAGGGCCCCCACAGATACGCAGTATTTT
CASSVLRAPTDTQYF
>18|-|TRBJ1-6|TRBD1|TRBV2
TGTGCCAGCAGCCTCCCGCGACAGGGTAGCTCCTATAATTCACCCCTCCACTTT
CASSLPRQGSSYNSPLHF
>15|few|TRBJ1-3|-|TRBV15
TGTGCCACCAGCAGAGACAGGGCGGTCGGAAACACCATATATTTT
CATSRDRAVGNTIYF
>15|-|TRBJ1-5|-|TRBV5-1
TGCGCCAGCAGCTTGGTGGCCGGCGGGCGTCAGCCCCAGCATTTT
CASSLVAGGRQPQHF
>13|-|TRBJ1-1|-|TRBV5-1
TGCGCCAGCAGCTTGCAGGCGAACACTGAAGCTTTCTTT
CASSLQANTEAFF
>15|-|TRBJ1-2|-|TRBV6-5
TGTGCCAGCAGTTACTCGATCCCGGGATTGGGTGGCTACACCTTC
CASSYSIPGLGGYTF
>13|-|TRBJ1-6|-|TRBV2
TGTGCCTGCGATACCCTCTATAATTCACCCCTCCACTTT
CACDTLYNSPLHF
>15|-|TRBJ1-5|-|TRBV5-5
TGTGCCAGCAGCTCTGGACAGCATAGCAATCAGCCCCAGCATTTT
CASSSGQHSNQPQHF
>12|-|TRBJ2-3|-|TRBV5-1
TGCGCCAGCAGCTCCACAGGAGATACGCAGTATTTT
CASSSTGDTQYF
>13|-|TRBJ1-1|-|TRBV30
TGTGCCTGGAGAGCTGCCCTGTCCTTAATAGCTTTCTTT
CAWRAALSLIAFF
>15|few|TRBJ1-5|-|TRBV5-8
TGTGCCAGCACCACCCTGCCCGGTGGCAATCAGCCCCAGCATTTT
CASTTLPGGNQPQHF
>15|-|TRBJ2-7|TRBD2|TRBV10-3
TGTGCCATCAGCCCTAGCGGGGGGACGCCCTACGAGCAGTACTTC
CAISPSGGTPYEQYF
>15|-|TRBJ2-2|-|TRBV11-3
TGTGCCAGCAGCTCGAATGACAGGATCACCGGGGAGCTGTTTTTT
CASSSNDRITGELFF
>15|-|TRBJ2-7|-|TRBV27
TGTGCCAGCAGTCCCGAGGCAGGGATAGGCTACGAGCAGTACTTC
CASSPEAGIGYEQYF
>14|-|TRBJ1-1|-|TRBV5-1
TGCGCCAGCAGCTTGGGGGGGCAAGCGACTGAAGCTTTCTTT
CASSLGGQATEAFF
>13|-|TRBJ2-2|TRBD1|TRBV27
TGTGCCAGCAGTTTGACAGGGCCCGGGGAGCTGTTTTTT
CASSLTGPGELFF
>16|-|TRBJ2-7|-|TRBV10-1
TGCGCCAGCAGTGAGTTGCTTCGCGGAAACGCCTACGAGCAGTACTTC
CASSELLRGNAYEQYF
>16|-|TRBJ2-2|TRBD2|TRBV11-2
TGTGCCAGCAGCTTGGGACTAGCGGGGGGCACCGGGGAGCTGTTTTTT
CASSLGLAGGTGELFF
>15|-|TRBJ1-1|-|TRBV12-5
TGTGCTAGTGGTTTGTCCGGGACAAAGAACACTGAAGCTTTCTTT
CASGLSGTKNTEAFF
>13|-|TRBJ2-3|-|TRBV19
TGTGCCAGTAGTAACAGGGTATCAGATACGCAGTATTTT
CASSNRVSDTQYF
>14|-|TRBJ2-5|TRBD2|TRBV7-6
TGTGCCAGCAGCTTCTTAGCGGGTCAAGAGACCCAGTACTTC
CASSFLAGQETQYF
>17|-|TRBJ1-2|TRBD1|TRBV5-1
TGCGCCAGCAGCACCTACACGACGGACAGGGTTGGCTATGGCTACACCTTC
CASSTYTTDRVGYGYTF
>16|-|TRBJ1-4|-|TRBV4-1
TGCGCCAGCAGCCAAGTGGGAGGGGGTAGGCGTGAAAAACTGTTTTTT
CASSQVGGGRREKLFF
>18|-|TRBJ2-3|TRBD2|TRBV2
TGTGCCAGCAGTGGGGCTAGCGGGGGGGCCCAGGGCACAGATACGCAGTATTTT
CASSGASGGAQGTDTQYF
>18|-|TRBJ2-2|TRBD1|TRBV7-9
TGTGCCAGCAGCCCTTCCCAGAGACAGGGGCCCAACACCGGGGAGCTGTTTTTT
CASSPSQRQGPNTGELFF
>15|-|TRBJ1-2|-|TRBV4-1
TGCGCCAGCAGCCAAGAATGGGGACTGAACTATGGCTACACCTTC
CASSQEWGLNYGYTF
>15|-|TRBJ1-6|-|TRBV5-1
TGCGCCAGCAGCTTGGCCACAGGTTCGACTTCACCCCTCCACTTT
CASSLATGSTSPLHF
>15|-|TRBJ1-2|TRBD1|TRBV2
TGTGCCAGCAGTGAAGCGCTCGGCAGGGGGTCCGGCTACACCTTC
CASSEALGRGSGYTF
>16|once|TRBJ2-7|TRBD1|TRBV6-5
TGTGCCAGCAGTTACTCGTACGGGACAGGGTGGTACGAGCAGTACTTC
CASSYSYGTGWYEQYF
>14|few|TRBJ1-5|TRBD1|TRBV18
TGTGCCAGCTCTCCCCAGGGGGTAGGGCAACCCCAGCATTTT
CASSPQGVGQPQHF
>15|-|TRBJ1-2|TRBD1|TRBV4-1
TGCGCCAGCAGCCATCCTGGCAGGGGGAACTATGGCTACACCTTC
CASSHPGRGNYGYTF
>15|-|TRBJ1-2|TRBD1|TRBV9
TGTGCCAGCAGCGTAGGTCCAGGGACAGACTATGGCTACACCTTC
CASSVGPGTDYGYTF
>11|-|TRBJ2-2|-|TRBV12-3/TRBV12-4
TGTGCCAGCAGTCGGTCCGGGGAGCTGTTTTTT
CASSRSGELFF
>12|-|TRBJ2-3|-|TRBV7-7
TGTGCTAGCAGCGCGGCTAAGGATACGCAGTATTTT
CASSAAKDTQYF
>14|-|TRBJ1-1|-|TRBV29-1
TGCAGCGTGTTCTTGGGGCCACGGGACACTGAAGCTTTCTTT
CSVFLGPRDTEAFF
>15|-|TRBJ2-3|TRBD1|TRBV19
TGTGCCAGTAGTCCTGGACAGGGGGCAGGAGATACGCAGTATTTT
CASSPGQGAGDTQYF
>18|-|TRBJ2-5|TRBD2|TRBV27
TGTGCCAGCAGTTTCAAGGTAGCGGGGGGCCCGATACAAGAGACCCAGTACTTC
CASSFKVAGGPIQETQYF
>12|-|TRBJ1-1|-|TRBV12-3/TRBV12-4
TGTGCCAGCAGTTTGGGAGTGGATGAAGCTTTCTTT
CASSLGVDEAFF
>13|once|TRBJ1-2|-|TRBV13
TGTGCCAGCAGCTTAGGGACAGGTTCCGGCTACACCTTC
CASSLGTGSGYTF
>15|-|TRBJ1-1|TRBD1|TRBV16
TGTGCCAGCAGCCAGGACAGGGGGTGGGGTACTGAAGCTTTCTTT
CASSQDRGWGTEAFF
>16|-|TRBJ1-6|-|TRBV5-8
TGTGCCAGCAGCTTGTATACTGGACAGTATAATTCACCCCTCCACTTT
CASSLYTGQYNSPLHF
>13|-|TRBJ1-6|-|TRBV3-1/TRBV3-2
TGTGCCAGCAGCCAGGGAGATAATTCACCCCTCCACTTT
CASSQGDNSPLHF
>16|-|TRBJ1-4|TRBD1|TRBV2
TGTGCCAGCGGCGACCACCCAGGGGGGCGTGGGGAAAAACTGTTTTTT
CASGDHPGGRGEKLFF
>16|few|TRBJ2-3|TRBD1|TRBV4-1
TGCGCCAGCAGCCAAGAGGGGGACAGGGGAACAGATACGCAGTATTTT
CASSQEGDRGTDTQYF
>16|-|TRBJ2-3|TRBD2|TRBV6-4
TGTGCCAGCAGTGACTTCGGGGGGGCAAGAGGAGATACGCAGTATTTT
CASSDFGGARGDTQYF
>15|-|TRBJ1-2|-|TRBV25-1
TGTGCCAGCAGCCCCATTAAGAGGGAGGCATGCGGCTACACCTTC
CASSPIKREACGYTF
>13|-|TRBJ1-2|-|TRBV27
TGTGCCAGCAGTTTGCAGGGCAACTATGGCTACACCTTC
CASSLQGNYGYTF
>14|many|TRBJ1-2|-|TRBV6-1
TGTGCCAGCAGTGAACTCGGACTTTCTCGGGGCTACACCTTC
CASSELGLSRGYTF
>15|-|TRBJ1-5|-|TRBV5-1
TGCGCCAGCAGCCCCGGAGGGCCGGGCAATCAGCCCCAGCATTTT
CASSPGGPGNQPQHF
>14|-|TRBJ1-1|-|TRBV7-9
TGTGCCAGCAGCTTACTTCAGGGGAACACTGAAGCTTTCTTT
CASSLLQGNTEAFF
>14|-|TRBJ2-3|TRBD1|TRBV4-2
TGTGCCAGCAGCCAGGACAGGGTCACAGATACGCAGTATTTT
CASSQDRVTDTQYF
>16|-|TRBJ2-7|-|TRBV30
TGTGCCTCTTTCATTTTAACACAGAGTTCTACCTACGAGCAGTACTTC
CASFILTQSSTYEQYF